This T cell receptor (beta chain) was sequenced during a study of blood T cell repertoires in COVID-19. Study summary: COVID-19 samples from acute and convalescent phases originated in the United States, Italy and Spain.

Germline assignment: CDR1 SGHVS and CDR2 FQNEAQ. V lost 7 bases and J lost 1, with 8 bases in between. The CDR3 is 13 amino acids. Per the original methods: Amplifying reference gene primers gave estimates of nucleated cell counts. Method: immunoSEQ multiplex PCR; TCRdb's copy keeps in-frame clones and lacks some. V and J calls and clone size follow that table, whereas D and trimming were derived from the DNA. The sample has 30,000 to 40,000 clones; around 85% are singletons. The chain carries TRBV7-8 and TRBJ1-5, with TRBD1 as a possible D gene (6 bases). Material for sequencing was peripheral blood. The TCR was taken from a man aged 55 to 70 with active or convalescent COVID-19. This CDR3 reads CASTQGSNQPQHF. CDR3 DNA sequence: TGTGCCAGCACCCAGGGGAGCAATCAGCCCCAGCATTTT.